Sequencing of this T cell receptor (beta chain) was carried out in a study of PD-1 blockade in classical Hodgkin lymphoma (dated by TCRdb to 2019 to 2021). Background for the entire study: Nivolumab dosing was 3 mg/kg intravenously every 2 weeks, continuing until either disease progression or unacceptable toxicity. To define a peripheral blood immune signature of response to PD-1 blockade in classical Hodgkin lymphoma, the study combined TCR beta sequencing with CyTOF.

Turning to this clone: There is no known antigen for this receptor. Base qualities are missing; no much larger clone stands one base away.

Reading from cysteine to phenylalanine, the CDR3 counts 14 amino acids. The retained sequence is limited to the CDR3, 42 bases, with the frame set at the first base. The germline V gene yields LGHNA for CDR1 and YNFKEQ for CDR2. Trimming takes 5 bases from V and 4 bases from J, and the germline ends sit 14 bases apart. Genomic DNA was extracted with the Qiagen DNeasy kit from unsorted PBMCs and from negatively selected CD4+ and CD8+ fractions. TCR beta CDR3 regions were subjected to amplification by immunoSEQ multiplex PCR with primers that anneal to V and J segments. Amplification bias was minimized using a synthetic immune receptor repertoire, and residual bias was removed computationally after sequencing. In the paper's pipeline: Repertoire diversity was quantified as the Shannon entropy index using custom Python scripts. Unsorted, CD4+ and CD8+ repertoires were examined separately, except in combined analyses, for which CD4+ and CD8+ sequences were merged in silico. Clonal expansion was defined as a frequency increase of at least 2-fold after treatment compared with C1D1, and clones undetected at baseline were assigned a pseudocount of 0.5. Singleton clones were defined as clones with 0 or 1 copy at C1D1, and non-singleton clones were defined as clones with 2 or more copies. Clones expanded in unsorted samples were assigned a CD4+, CD8+ or unknown annotation through matching of protein sequences in sorted samples from the same patient. Wilcoxon tests on paired samples were used to test diversity changes from C1D1 to C4D1. The clones in this table, taken by TCRdb from immuneACCESS, are in-frame only. Not every clone is retained; where verified, under half of the shortfall comes from an unresolved V gene, and the cause of the rest is unknown. V and J calls and clone size are as listed in that table; D and trimming were resolved from the DNA. Within this sample are about 21,000 clones, with about 73% of them counted one time only. Less than 20% of the sample belongs to the ten largest clones.

Overall results and qualifications from the work: Trial patients achieving complete response had baseline diversity similar to newly diagnosed patients, whereas partial responders and progressors had significantly lower diversity. CD4+ but not CD8+ TCR diversity rose significantly by C4D1 (p=0.0027 vs p=0.16), most apparent in complete responders (p=0.02). Newly diagnosed patients were reported to have lower baseline TCR diversity than healthy donors, and relapsed/refractory patients were reported to have lower baseline TCR diversity still. Lower diversity was observed in patients in whom nivolumab was started less than 1 year after ASCT, and these patients were excluded from later analyses so that confounding by immune reconstitution would be avoided. Only a single clinical trial cohort was studied, and what caused the repertoire differences, possibly disease activity or prior therapy, remained undefined.

The intended sense of this specimen's time point label: cycle 4 day 1 (C4D1), after 6 weeks of nivolumab. Every trial patient had relapsed after autologous stem cell transplantation, and cohorts A, B and C differed in prior brentuximab vedotin exposure. The trial cohort was composed of roughly 60 patients with relapsed/refractory classical Hodgkin lymphoma, for whom complete response, partial response or progressive disease was recorded as best overall response. In the multi-cohort phase II CheckMate 205 trial, trial patients received single-agent nivolumab. An independent review committee assessed best overall response by applying the 2007 International Working Group response criteria. Trial PBMCs were obtained immediately prior to nivolumab initiation (C1D1) and on therapy at cycle 2 day 1 and cycle 4 day 1. Peripheral blood was collected in 8 mL Vacutainer Cell Preparation Tubes, from which PBMCs were isolated by centrifugation and then cryopreserved.

The rearrangement joined TRBV4-2 to TRBJ1-2, with the D gene not confidently named. This TCR came from a human donor with classical Hodgkin lymphoma. The sample here was peripheral blood mononuclear cells (PBMCs), taken before the fourth cycle of nivolumab. This receptor carries the CDR3 CASSSTPSSYGYTF. The DNA reads TGTGCCAGCAGCTCAACCCCCAGTTCCTATGGCTACACCTTC.